The 32 T cell receptor beta chains in this list originate from one sample, sequenced in a study of T cell changes during pregnancy in multiple sclerosis. Produced via immunoSEQ multiplex PCR; TCRdb's table is partial and in-frame only. The data hold 70,000 to 75,000 clones, with approximately 92% observed a single time. The sequenced sample was peripheral blood, obtained before pregnancy. These receptors came from a female donor with multiple sclerosis, enrolled in a pregnancy study.

The gene calls are TRBV5-8 and TRBJ2-3; TRBD2 agrees at 11 bases. The trim removed 1 base at V and 4 bases at J, leaving 11 bases unmatched. Germline CDR1 is SGHTS and CDR2 is YDEGEE. The CDR3 contains 18 residues. CDR3 residues: CASSLPSDSGRAADTQYF. The CDR3 nucleotides are TGTGCCAGCAGCTTGCCTTCGGATAGCGGGAGGGCAGCAGATACGCAGTATTTT.

The chain has TRBV19 and TRBJ2-1, with 8 bases identical to TRBD1. Germline V gene lookup returns CDR1 LNHDA and CDR2 SQIVND (reference sequence). V shed 3 bases and J 5 bases; nucleotides not matched to a gene: 9. The CDR3 consists of 16 residues. CDR3 protein: CASSMVGTGKNNEQFF. For the CDR3, the DNA is TGTGCCAGTAGTATGGTGGGGACAGGTAAGAACAATGAGCAGTTCTTC.

The chain has TRBV19 and TRBJ2-2; no reliable D call. CDR1 is LNHDA and CDR2 is SQIVND in the germline V gene (reference sequence). V dropped 4 bases and J dropped 2 bases, with 11 bases sitting between them. CDR3 size: 15 residues. CDR3 loop: CASSSWQANTGELFF. The CDR3 region has the DNA TGTGCCAGTAGTAGTTGGCAGGCTAACACCGGGGAGCTGTTTTTT.

J is TRBJ1-1 and V is TRBV11-2; 10 nucleotides match TRBD1. J gave up 8 bases and V 5 bases, and 5 bases lay outside the gene matches. CDR3 length equals 13 residues. CDR1 is SGHAT and CDR2 is FQNNGV in the germline V gene. The CDR3 protein is CASSLGQGGEAFF. As DNA, the CDR3 is TGTGCCAGCAGCCTAGGACAGGGGGGCGAAGCTTTCTTT. Full variable domain (remainder filled in from reference TRBV11-2 and TRBJ1-1): EAGVAQSPRYKIIEKRQSVAFWCNPISGHATLYWYQQILGQGPKLLIQFQNNGVVDDSQLPKDRFSAERLKGVDSTLKIQPAKLEDSAVYLCASSLGQGGEAFFGQGTRLTVV.

The J gene is TRBJ2-1, the V gene TRBV4-3; D is possibly TRBD2 (5 bases). Germline lookup yields CDR1 LGHNA and CDR2 YSLEER. V was trimmed by 0 bases and J by 10 bases, leaving 19 bases between them. This CDR3 is built from 16 residues. The CDR3 coding sequence is TGCGCCAGCAGCCAAGATCCCGGGAATTCCCTCGGGGAGCAGTTCTTC. Its protein product is CASSQDPGNSLGEQFF.

The chain joins TRBV4-3 to TRBJ2-7; 10 positions match TRBD2. Germline V CDR1 and CDR2: LGHNA, YSLEER. V lost 3 bases and J lost 3; bases outside the gene matches: 8. The CDR3 is 16 amino acids. Here the CDR3 DNA reads TGCGCCAGCAGCCAGGGTCTAGCGGGAGCCAGCTACGAGCAGTACTTC. Protein: CASSQGLAGASYEQYF.

The chain links TRBV4-2 to TRBJ2-2, with 8 positions matching TRBD2. The ends lost 0 bases at V and 4 bases at J; junction bases unmatched: 7. The CDR3 loop spans 17 amino acids. Germline loops: CDR1 LGHNA, CDR2 YNFKEQ. As DNA, the CDR3 is TGTGCCAGCAGCCAAGAAGAGAGGACTAGCCGCACCGGGGAGCTGTTTTTT. This encodes CASSQEERTSRTGELFF.

This clone was seen a few times. This sequence joins TRBV2 and TRBJ2-3; D unresolved. The CDR3 extends over 15 amino acids. Looked up from germline, CDR1 is SNHLY and CDR2 is FYNNEI. Trimming shortened V by 6 bases and J by 2 bases, and 15 bases separated the two germline ends. CDR3 region: CASRTYVSTTDTQYF. In DNA, the CDR3 is TGTGCCAGCAGGACTTACGTCTCTACCACAGATACGCAGTATTTT.

This chain links TRBV9 with TRBJ2-3; D unresolved. Germline CDR1 is SGDLS and CDR2 is YYNGEE. The CDR3 loop spans 17 amino acids. V was trimmed by 0 bases and J by 2 bases, leaving 16 bases between them. CDR3 residues: CASSVALGSLATDTQYF. The DNA of the CDR3 is TGTGCCAGCAGCGTAGCCTTGGGCAGCCTGGCCACAGATACGCAGTATTTT.

The chain couples TRBV19 to TRBJ1-5; 7 bases fit TRBD1. J gave up 6 bases and V 3 bases, and 8 bases lay outside the gene matches. Germline values: CDR1 LNHDA, CDR2 SQIVND (reference sequence). There are 15 residues in the CDR3. CDR3: CASSISRGGGQPQHF. The CDR3 DNA follows: TGTGCCAGTAGTATCTCTCGAGGGGGCGGTCAGCCCCAGCATTTT.

Comment on this clone: Other DNA variants within this sample encode the same CDR3. The chain is built from TRBV19 and TRBJ1-1, with unresolved D. V was trimmed by 5 bases and J by 3 bases, leaving 10 bases between them. Germline V CDR1 and CDR2: LNHDA, SQIVND (reference sequence). CDR3 length: 13 residues. CDR3 loop: CASSDSPDTEAFF. The CDR3 coding sequence is TGTGCCAGTAGTGATAGTCCTGACACTGAAGCTTTCTTT.

V gene TRBV7-2 combines with J gene TRBJ2-2; TRBD2 matches at 8 bases. From germline, CDR1 is SGHTA and CDR2 FQGNSA. The CDR3 loop spans 15 amino acids. Trimming at V came to 2 bases and at J to 6 bases, leaving 5 bases not matched to a gene. This CDR3 reads CASSLRAGAPGELFF. In DNA, the CDR3 is TGTGCCAGCAGCTTAAGAGCGGGAGCCCCCGGGGAGCTGTTTTTT. The full variable domain, rest sourced from reference TRBV7-2 and TRBJ2-2, is GAGVSQSPSNKVTEKGKDVELRCDPISGHTALYWYRQSLGQGLEFLIYFQGNSAPDKSGLPSDRFSAERTGGSVSTLTIQRTQQEDSAVYLCASSLRAGAPGELFFGEGSRLTVL.

The chain carries TRBV18 and TRBJ1-4, with 7 bases lining up with TRBD1. Trimming took 0 bases from V and 5 from J; bases not matched to a gene: 9. CDR1 is KGHSH and CDR2 is LQKENI in the germline V gene. The CDR3 covers 17 residues. CDR3 DNA: TGTGCCAGCTCACCACCGAGTCGAGGACAGGTCAATGAAAAACTGTTTTTT. The encoded protein is CASSPPSRGQVNEKLFF.

This clone was observed once. The chain couples TRBV7-2 to TRBJ2-7, with D tentatively TRBD2 (5 bases). Germline CDR1 is SGHTA and CDR2 is FQGNSA. The V gene lost 1 base and the J gene lost 6 bases, with 10 bases spanning the gap. The CDR3 is made up of 13 amino acids. CDR3 sequence reads: CASSLVRVSEQYF. As DNA, the CDR3 is TGTGCCAGCAGCTTAGTGAGGGTTTCCGAGCAGTACTTC.

The gene calls are TRBV25-1 and TRBJ2-7; D is undetermined. V dropped 6 bases and J dropped 3 bases, with 6 bases sitting between them. This CDR3 comprises 11 residues. Germline V gene data show CDR1 as MGHDK and CDR2 as SYGVNS. CDR3 residues: CASSWLYEQYF. The CDR3 nucleotides read TGTGCCAGCAGCTGGCTCTACGAGCAGTACTTC.

This chain uses TRBV6-6 with TRBJ2-7; weak D call: TRBD2 (6 bases). The CDR3 consists of 13 residues. Trimming pared 6 bases from V and 0 bases from J, leaving 9 bases between. Looked up from germline, CDR1 is MNHNY and CDR2 is SVGAGI (reference sequence). The CDR3: CASSRGLSYEQYF. CDR3 coding DNA: TGTGCCAGCAGCCGGGGACTCTCCTACGAGCAGTACTTC.

The chain joins TRBV14 to TRBJ2-7, with D hard to call. Per germline, CDR1 SGHDN and CDR2 FVKESK. Trimming shortened V by 4 bases and J by 3 bases, and 7 bases separated the two germline ends. This CDR3 has 12 amino acids. The CDR3 nucleotides are TGTGCCAGCAGCCGCCTAATCTACGAGCAGTACTTC. It translates to CASSRLIYEQYF.

The rearrangement uses TRBV7-9 and TRBJ2-1, with TRBD1 matching 10 bases. Per the germline V gene, CDR1 is SEHNR and CDR2 is FQNEAQ (reference sequence). V was clipped by 6 bases and J by 1 base; unmatched bases: 3. This CDR3 is built from 15 residues. In DNA, the CDR3 is TGTGCCAGCAGGGGGGACAGGGGTTCCTACAATGAGCAGTTCTTC. It encodes CASRGDRGSYNEQFF.

The chain combines TRBV19 with TRBJ2-3, with 7 bases fitting TRBD2. Per germline, CDR1 LNHDA and CDR2 SQIVND (reference sequence). This CDR3 is 16 amino acids long. V lost 6 bases, J lost 4 bases, and 13 bases stayed unmatched. This CDR3 is CASRAPGEGPADTQYF. Written as DNA, the CDR3 is TGTGCCAGTAGGGCCCCGGGGGAGGGCCCTGCAGATACGCAGTATTTT.

The CDR3 reads CASSARVSPNQPQHF. The CDR3 coding sequence is TGTGCCAGCAGTGCCAGGGTGTCCCCCAATCAGCCCCAGCATTTT. This rearrangement joins TRBV28 to TRBJ1-5; D possibly corresponds to TRBD1 (5 bases). The CDR3 runs 15 residues. Germline loops: CDR1 MDHEN, CDR2 SYDVKM. The ends were cut back, 5 bases at V and 3 bases at J, with 14 bases in the middle.

The chain joins TRBV5-6 to TRBJ1-3; 8 nucleotides match TRBD1. The CDR3 runs to 16 residues. The V segment lost 0 bases and the J segment 0 bases; nucleotides outside the gene matches: 2. CDR1 is SGHDT and CDR2 is YYEEEE in the germline V gene. The CDR3 DNA reads as TGTGCCAGCAGCTTGGACAGGGGGGTCTCTGGAAACACCATATATTTT. Its protein product is CASSLDRGVSGNTIYF.

The J gene is TRBJ1-2, the V gene TRBV27, with D unclear. Trimming pared 6 bases from V and 6 bases from J, leaving 14 bases between. The CDR3 spans 13 residues. CDR1 MNHEY and CDR2 SMNVEV come from the germline V gene (reference sequence). The CDR3 loop is CASSQPPGDGYTF. The CDR3 DNA is TGTGCCAGCAGCCAACCCCCCGGTGATGGCTACACCTTC.

Notes on this clone: One end of the junction varies from germline; a read error may be responsible. The rearrangement uses TRBV10-3 and TRBJ2-7; 8 bases line up with TRBD2. The CDR3 loop spans 15 amino acids. Germline lookup yields CDR1 ENHRY and CDR2 SYGVKD. CDR3 in DNA: TGTGCCATCAGTGATAGCGGGAAAGTCTCCGACGAGCAGTACTTC. This gives the protein CAISDSGKVSDEQYF.

The DNA for the CDR3 is TGTGCCAGCAGCTTAGCTAGAGACGGGTTTAGCAATCAGCCCCAGCATTTT. Encoded protein: CASSLARDGFSNQPQHF. The chain employs TRBV7-2 and TRBJ1-5; D gene ambiguous. V was pared by 0 bases and J by 0 bases, with 12 bases between. This CDR3 contains 17 residues. Germline CDR1 is SGHTA and CDR2 is FQGNSA.

The chain has TRBV2 and TRBJ1-2; a weak D match, TRBD1 (5 bases). The V and J ends lost 3 bases and 4 bases respectively, with 12 bases between them. From germline, CDR1 is SNHLY and CDR2 FYNNEI. This CDR3 contains 14 residues. In DNA, the CDR3 is TGTGCCAGCAGTGAGGAGGGGCTTTCCTATGGCTACACCTTC. Residues: CASSEEGLSYGYTF.

The sample holds one count of this clone. The chain carries TRBV9 and TRBJ2-3, with D unresolved. This CDR3 has 15 residues. V lost 0 bases to trimming and J lost 0 bases, with 8 bases between them. Germline-derived CDR1 and CDR2 are SGDLS and YYNGEE. CDR3 coding DNA: TGTGCCAGCAGCGTAGGTTCGGTGAGCACAGATACGCAGTATTTT. Its protein product is CASSVGSVSTDTQYF.

The genes are TRBV29-1 and TRBJ2-1; perhaps TRBD1 as D (6 bases). The CDR3 contains 14 residues. Germline CDR1 is SQVTM and CDR2 is ANQGSEA. Trimming shortened V by 0 bases and J by 9 bases, and 15 bases separated the two germline ends. Written as DNA, the CDR3 is TGCAGCGTTGAAGATTCCATAGGGGGTAGTGAGCAGTTCTTC. This translates into CSVEDSIGGSEQFF.

This chain connects TRBV5-8 to TRBJ1-1; 7 bases fit TRBD1. There are 15 residues in the CDR3. Germline CDR1 reads SGHTS; CDR2 reads YDEGEE. J lost 5 bases, V lost 5 bases, and 12 bases had no gene match. This chain's CDR3 is CASSSPSGGYTEAFF. CDR3 coding DNA: TGTGCCAGCAGTTCCCCGTCAGGGGGGTATACTGAAGCTTTCTTT. Based on the CDR3 plus reference TRBV5-8 and TRBJ1-1, the full variable domain is EAGVTQSPTHLIKTRGQQATLRCSPISGHTSVYWYQQALGLGLQFLLWYDEGEERNRGNFPPRFSGRQFPNYSSELNVNALELEDSALYLCASSSPSGGYTEAFFGQGTRLTVV.

J is TRBJ1-2 and V is TRBV29-1; possibly TRBD1 for D (6 bases). CDR1 and CDR2 from the germline V gene are SQVTM and ANQGSEA. The CDR3 is made up of 13 amino acids. V lost 1 base to trimming and J lost 8 bases, with 14 bases between them. The CDR3 here is CSVEGTGSYGYTF. The DNA for the CDR3 is TGCAGCGTTGAAGGAACAGGGTCGTACGGCTACACCTTC.

The chain links TRBV11-3 to TRBJ2-1, with D possibly matching TRBD2 (6 bases). Between the trimmed V and J ends, which lost 2 bases and 7 bases, there was a span of 15 bases. The CDR3 is 15 residues long. Germline V gives CDR1 SGHNT, CDR2 YENEEA. The CDR3, as DNA: TGTGCCAGCAGCTTACGAGGGAGTGGGGGGAATGAGCAGTTCTTC. It is translated as CASSLRGSGGNEQFF.

The V call is TRBV5-6, the J call TRBJ2-4; a weak D match, TRBD1 (5 bases). CDR3 length: 17 amino acids. Germline CDR1 is SGHDT and CDR2 is YYEEEE. V was cut by 4 bases and J by 7 bases, with 24 bases left in between. The CDR3 loop reads CASSLRTQTVGANIQYF. DNA of the CDR3: TGTGCCAGCAGCCTCCGCACCCAGACAGTTGGGGCTAACATTCAGTACTTC.

The chain uses TRBV25-1 and TRBJ2-1; 13 nucleotides line up with TRBD2. CDR3 length equals 17 residues. Germline V gene lookup returns CDR1 MGHDK and CDR2 SYGVNS. V was clipped by 2 bases and J by 7 bases; unmatched bases: 8. The CDR3 DNA follows: TGTGCCAGCAGTGAACAAGGTACTAGCGGGAGGGCTAATGAGCAGTTCTTC. Translation: CASSEQGTSGRANEQFF.